Below, 25 T cell receptor beta chains from the same sample are listed, as sequenced in a study of T cells after yellow fever vaccination. TCRdb re-analysed the 5' RACE reads in MiXCR, keeping a single row per CDR3 protein. The data contain around 72,000 distinct CDR3 sequences, about 7.7% of them seen just once; the ten biggest clones take up approximately 31%. This specimen consisted of CD8+ T cells sorted from PBMCs, obtained around 10 days after the first yellow fever vaccination. Source of these receptors: a man between 18 and 29 years old who received the YFV17D yellow fever vaccine.

Ten or more counts support this clonotype. The chain uses TRBV18 and TRBJ2-7; 7 nucleotides match TRBD1. Germline CDR1 is KGHSH and CDR2 is LQKENI. The V gene end was trimmed by 3 bases and the J gene end by 6 bases; junction bases not matched to a gene: 11. The CDR3 is 15 amino acids. The CDR3: CASSPERQGVFEQYF. The CDR3 region has the DNA TGTGCCAGCTCACCTGAACGTCAGGGGGTTTTCGAGCAGTACTTC.

This clonotype was observed many times. The rearrangement uses TRBV4-1 and TRBJ2-7; D may match TRBD1 or TRBD2 (5 bases each). This CDR3 contains 14 residues. Trimming removed 2 bases from V and 3 bases from J, with 11 bases in between. The germline V gene encodes CDR1 MGHRA and CDR2 YSYEKL. The CDR3 nucleotides are TGCGCCAGCAGCCAACGCCAGGGAGACTACGAGCAGTACTTC. Amino acid sequence: CASSQRQGDYEQYF.

The chain combines TRBV7-9 with TRBJ2-5; D possibly corresponds to TRBD2 (6 bases). The CDR3 is 14 residues long. V lost 5 bases, J lost 2 bases, and 12 bases lay in between. CDR1 is SEHNR, CDR2 FQNEAQ, per germline (reference sequence). CDR3 in amino acids: CASSPYGTQETQYF. CDR3 coding DNA: TGTGCCAGCAGCCCCTACGGGACTCAAGAGACCCAGTACTTC.

This clonotype appeared many times. The junction departs from the called germline gene at one end, perhaps through a read error. The chain has TRBV20-1 and TRBJ2-1; maybe TRBD2 (6 bases). Germline lookup yields CDR1 DFQATT and CDR2 SNEGSKA (reference sequence). The CDR3 covers 15 residues. CDR3 loop: CSASRGTGSHNEQFF. The CDR3 DNA reads TGCAGTGCTAGCCGTGGGACTGGCTCCCACAATGAGCAGTTCTTC.

This clonotype was found many times. V gene TRBV29-1 combines with J gene TRBJ2-1; no clear D. This CDR3 region has 12 residues. Germline V lookup: CDR1 SQVTM, CDR2 ANQGSEA. V was cut by 7 bases and J by 0 bases, with 7 bases left in between. CDR3 loop: CSGARSYNEQFF. The CDR3 DNA reads as TGCAGCGGGGCACGCTCCTACAATGAGCAGTTCTTC.

This clonotype has ten or more counts. V gene TRBV24-1 combines with J gene TRBJ2-1; TRBD2 agrees at 10 bases. This CDR3 is built from 18 residues. The germline CDR1 and CDR2 sequences are KGHDR and SFDVKD. With V trimmed by 2 bases and J by 4 bases, 10 bases remained unmatched. The CDR3 loop reads CATSDYRSAGGVYNEQFF. CDR3 in DNA: TGTGCCACCAGTGATTATCGGTCAGCGGGGGGGGTATACAATGAGCAGTTCTTC.

This clonotype was seen a few times. The V call is TRBV20-1, the J call TRBJ1-6; weak D call: TRBD1 (5 bases). Germline CDR1 reads DFQATT; CDR2 reads SNEGSKA (reference sequence). Trimming took 0 bases from V and 9 from J, leaving 12 bases between them. The CDR3 runs to 14 residues. DNA of the CDR3: TGCAGTGCTAGAGACGAAGGGAGGGGTTCACCCCTCCACTTT. Translating it yields CSARDEGRGSPLHF.

This chain connects TRBV10-2 to TRBJ2-2; 7 bases are a match to TRBD2. With 11 bases clipped from V and 1 base from J, the junction kept 7 bases outside the gene matches. The CDR3 loop spans 14 amino acids. CDR1 WSHSY and CDR2 SAAADI come from the germline V gene. CDR3 bases: TGCGCCTCACACCGGGGGGTGAACACCGGGGAGCTGTTTTTT. This gives the protein CASHRGVNTGELFF.

This clonotype was picked up many times. The chain links TRBV6-1 to TRBJ1-1; unclear D gene. The CDR3 is 14 residues long. Germline CDR1 reads MNHNS; CDR2 reads SASEGT. Trimming took 5 bases from V and 0 from J, leaving 10 bases between them. The CDR3 loop is CASSPNGVNTEAFF. The CDR3 nucleotides read TGTGCCAGCAGTCCCAACGGCGTGAACACTGAAGCTTTCTTT.

V usage is TRBV7-9 and J usage is TRBJ2-1; 9 nucleotides agree with TRBD2. V gave up 7 bases and J gave up 3 bases; unmatched junction bases: 13. This CDR3 spans 17 amino acids. Looked up from germline, CDR1 is SEHNR and CDR2 is FQNEAQ (reference sequence). The CDR3 region is CASKHKRIAGDYNEQFF. The CDR3 region has the DNA TGTGCCAGCAAACACAAGAGGATAGCGGGGGACTACAATGAGCAGTTCTTC. The full variable domain, its missing parts supplied by reference TRBV7-9 and TRBJ2-1, is DTGVSQNPRHKITKRGQNVTFRCDPISEHNRLYWYRQTLGQGPEFLTYFQNEAQLEKSRLLSDRFSAERPKGSFSTLEIQRTEQGDSAMYLCASKHKRIAGDYNEQFFGPGTRLTVL.

About this clonotype itself: One base away lies a much larger clone, so this may be a sequencing read error. The V and J genes are TRBV7-3 and TRBJ2-1, with unresolved D. The CDR3 is 13 amino acids. Germline loops: CDR1 SGHTA, CDR2 FQGTGA. V was trimmed by 3 bases and J by 10 bases, leaving 13 bases between them. The CDR3 nucleotides are TGTGCCAGCAGCTTGTACTTCTTTATGGAGCAGTTCTTC. Translation gives CASSLYFFMEQFF.

This clonotype has ten or more counts. The chain joins TRBV25-1 to TRBJ2-2, with D possibly matching TRBD2 (5 bases). CDR1 MGHDK and CDR2 SYGVNS come from the germline V gene. The V gene lost 1 base and the J gene lost 5 bases, with 5 bases spanning the gap. CDR3 length: 13 amino acids. The CDR3 DNA reads TGTGCCAGCAGTGAATCGGGGACCGGGGAGCTGTTTTTT. This codes for CASSESGTGELFF.

This clonotype was seen ten or more times. J is TRBJ2-3 and V is TRBV7-9; TRBD2 agrees at 9 bases. The CDR3 is 13 amino acids. V was clipped by 5 bases and J by 8 bases; unmatched bases: 5. Germline lookup yields CDR1 SEHNR and CDR2 FQNEAQ (reference sequence). CDR3 in DNA: TGTGCCAGCAGCCCGCCACTAGCGGGTACGCAGTATTTT. Protein sequence: CASSPPLAGTQYF.

In its sample, this clonotype was seen many times. This chain joins TRBV29-1 and TRBJ2-5; 7 bases align to TRBD2. Germline CDR1 and CDR2: SQVTM and ANQGSEA. The CDR3 sequence is 14 residues long. Trimming at V came to 7 bases and at J to 3 bases, leaving 11 bases not matched to a gene. CDR3 amino acids: CSATVASGKETQYF. The CDR3 DNA reads TGCAGCGCTACTGTGGCTAGCGGTAAAGAGACCCAGTACTTC.

This clonotype was detected ten times or more. The rearrangement links TRBV6-2 or TRBV6-3 to TRBJ2-1, with 7 bases identical to TRBD1. The junction had 12 bases not matched to a gene; V was cut back by 0 bases and J by 1 base. This CDR3 region has 19 residues. CDR1 and CDR2 from the germline V gene are MNHEY and SVGEGT. CDR3 coding DNA: TGTGCCAGCAGTTACTCGATCGGGACAGCCTTTATTTCCTACAATGAGCAGTTCTTC. Encoded protein: CASSYSIGTAFISYNEQFF.

This clonotype was seen at least ten times. This rearrangement joins TRBV25-1 to TRBJ1-3; D is ambiguous. Germline-derived CDR1 and CDR2 are MGHDK and SYGVNS. The CDR3 contains 14 residues. Trimming shortened V by 6 bases and J by 2 bases, and 11 bases separated the two germline ends. The CDR3 loop reads CASSPGHTGNTIYF. The CDR3 DNA reads TGTGCCAGCAGCCCCGGCCATACTGGAAACACCATATATTTT.

This clonotype has a handful of counts. The rearrangement joins TRBV10-3 to TRBJ2-1; TRBD1 aligns across 12 bases. Trimming removed 4 bases from V and 4 bases from J; junction bases left unmatched: 2. The CDR3 is made up of 15 amino acids. CDR1 is ENHRY and CDR2 is SYGVKD in the germline V gene. CDR3 DNA: TGTGCCATCAGTGGGGGACAGGGGGCTTACAATGAGCAGTTCTTC. It encodes CAISGGQGAYNEQFF.

This clonotype was counted at least ten times. The chain recombines TRBV4-2 with TRBJ2-1; no firm D call. CDR3 size: 14 residues. Germline V gene sequence: CDR1 LGHNA, CDR2 YNFKEQ. Trimming removed 3 bases at V and 6 bases at J, with 12 bases between. CDR3 sequence (DNA): TGTGCCAGCAGCCAGCATCGACTGGCCAATGAGCAGTTCTTC. Its protein is CASSQHRLANEQFF.

In its sample, this clonotype was seen a few times. The chain is built from TRBV27 and TRBJ1-1; tentatively, D is TRBD1 (6 bases). Germline CDR1 is MNHEY and CDR2 is SMNVEV (reference sequence). The CDR3 spans 14 residues. V was cut by 4 bases and J by 6 bases, with 15 bases left in between. CDR3 amino acids: CASSYSSGGPEAFF. The CDR3 region has the DNA TGTGCCAGCAGTTACTCCTCGGGGGGCCCTGAAGCTTTCTTT.

This clonotype was seen many times. In DNA, the CDR3 is TGTGCCAGCAGCTTAGGCAAAGTAGCGGGGGGACTCGATGAGCAGTTCTTC. Protein product: CASSLGKVAGGLDEQFF. The gene calls are TRBV7-9 and TRBJ2-1, with 10 bases matching TRBD2. This CDR3 spans 17 amino acids. The V segment lost 1 base and the J segment 8 bases; nucleotides outside the gene matches: 11. Germline V gene sequence: CDR1 SEHNR, CDR2 FQNEAQ (reference sequence).

The chain uses TRBV19 and TRBJ1-1; D is ambiguous. V lost 4 bases, J lost 0 bases, and 12 bases lay in between. The V gene's germline CDR1 is LNHDA and CDR2 SQIVND (reference sequence). There are 15 residues in the CDR3. CDR3 sequence (DNA): TGTGCCAGTAGTACCCTATCAGCCGTGAACACTGAAGCTTTCTTT. Its protein is CASSTLSAVNTEAFF.

V and J are TRBV11-2 and TRBJ2-1, with D perhaps TRBD2 (6 bases). CDR3 size: 13 residues. Per germline, CDR1 SGHAT and CDR2 FQNNGV. With 5 bases removed from V and 6 bases from J, the gap between germline ends came to 11 bases. This chain's CDR3 is CASSQTSTNEQFF. As DNA, the CDR3 is TGTGCCAGCAGCCAGACTAGTACCAATGAGCAGTTCTTC.

A remark on this clonotype: At one end, the junction sequence differs from germline, possibly due to a read error. The chain carries TRBV4-1 and TRBJ2-1; tentatively, D is TRBD1 or TRBD2 (6 bases each). Germline V gives CDR1 MGHRA, CDR2 YSYEKL. This CDR3 comprises 16 residues. The CDR3 DNA sequence: TGCGTCAGCAGCCAAGCCCCCGGGGGCCGAAACAATGAGCAGTTCTTC. It codes for CVSSQAPGGRNNEQFF.

This clonotype was detected ten times or more. The chain links TRBV9 to TRBJ2-1, with D possibly being TRBD2 (7 bases). The CDR3 covers 15 residues. V gave up 0 bases and J gave up 8 bases, with 15 bases separating them. Per the germline V gene, CDR1 is SGDLS and CDR2 is YYNGEE. The CDR3 sequence: CASSVEGGEYHEQFF. CDR3 bases: TGTGCCAGCAGCGTAGAAGGGGGGGAGTACCATGAGCAGTTCTTC.

There are many counts of this clonotype. V gene TRBV6-2 or TRBV6-3 combines with J gene TRBJ2-7, with D tentatively TRBD2 (6 bases). CDR1 is MNHEY, CDR2 SVGEGT, per germline. Trimming left V 5 bases short and J 1 base short, with 9 bases between. This CDR3 is 13 amino acids long. CDR3 protein: CASSAGTSYEQYF. CDR3 bases: TGTGCCAGCAGTGCCGGGACTTCCTACGAGCAGTACTTC.